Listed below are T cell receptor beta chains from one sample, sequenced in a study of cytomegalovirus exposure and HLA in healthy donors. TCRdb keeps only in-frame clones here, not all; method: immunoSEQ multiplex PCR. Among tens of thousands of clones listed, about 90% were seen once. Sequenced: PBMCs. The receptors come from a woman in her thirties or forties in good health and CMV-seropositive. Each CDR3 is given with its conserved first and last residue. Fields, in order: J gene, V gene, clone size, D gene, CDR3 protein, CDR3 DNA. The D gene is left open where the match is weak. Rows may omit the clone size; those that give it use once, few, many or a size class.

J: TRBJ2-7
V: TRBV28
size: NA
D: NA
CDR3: CASSLRAGTYEQYF
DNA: TGTGCCAGCAGTTTAAGGGCAGGGACTTACGAGCAGTACTTC

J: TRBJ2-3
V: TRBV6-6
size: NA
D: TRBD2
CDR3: CASSYSLAGVPDTQYF
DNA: TGTGCCAGCAGTTACAGTCTAGCGGGAGTACCAGATACGCAGTATTTT

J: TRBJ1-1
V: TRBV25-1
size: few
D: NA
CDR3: CASTPRKVGEETEAFF
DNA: TGTGCCAGCACCCCTCGTAAGGTGGGGGAGGAAACTGAAGCTTTCTTT

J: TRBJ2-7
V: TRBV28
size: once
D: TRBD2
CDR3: CASSLTPGTSGRYEQYF
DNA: TGTGCCAGCAGCCTCACCCCCGGGACTAGCGGGCGGTACGAGCAGTACTTC

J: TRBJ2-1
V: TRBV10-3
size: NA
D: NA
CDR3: CAISESGRGDQFF
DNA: TGTGCCATCAGTGAGTCGGGCAGGGGGGACCAGTTCTTC

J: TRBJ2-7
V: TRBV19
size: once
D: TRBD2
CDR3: CASSMGLAGVYEQYF
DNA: TGTGCCAGTAGTATGGGGCTAGCGGGAGTATACGAGCAGTACTTC

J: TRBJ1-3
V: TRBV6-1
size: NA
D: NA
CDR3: CASKTTGNTIYF
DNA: TGTGCCAGCAAGACAACGGGAAACACCATATATTTT

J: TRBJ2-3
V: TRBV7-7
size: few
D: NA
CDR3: CASSQTGPEDTQYF
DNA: TGTGCTAGCAGCCAAACAGGCCCGGAGGATACGCAGTATTTT

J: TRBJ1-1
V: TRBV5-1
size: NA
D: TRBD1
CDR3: CASSLGQGFAEAFF
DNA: TGCGCCAGCAGCTTAGGACAGGGTTTCGCTGAAGCTTTCTTT

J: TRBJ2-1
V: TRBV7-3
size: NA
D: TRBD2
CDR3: CASSPGLAGSNEQFF
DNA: TGTGCCAGCAGCCCCGGACTAGCGGGTTCAAATGAGCAGTTCTTC

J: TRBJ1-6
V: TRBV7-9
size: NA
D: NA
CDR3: CASSAGVSYNSPLHF
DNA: TGTGCCAGCAGCGCGGGGGTCTCCTATAATTCACCCCTCCACTTT

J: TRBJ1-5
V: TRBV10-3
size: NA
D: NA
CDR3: CAISDGSNQPQHF
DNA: TGTGCCATCAGTGACGGTAGCAATCAGCCCCAGCATTTT

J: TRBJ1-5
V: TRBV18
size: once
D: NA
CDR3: CASSPKQVNQPQHF
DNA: TGTGCCAGCTCACCGAAACAGGTCAATCAGCCCCAGCATTTT

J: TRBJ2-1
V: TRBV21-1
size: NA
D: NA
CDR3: CASRGWWGLEAYNEQFF
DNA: TGTGCCAGCAGGGGGTGGTGGGGCCTAGAAGCCTACAATGAGCAGTTCTTC